This T cell receptor (beta chain) was captured by sequencing in a study of cytomegalovirus exposure and HLA in healthy donors. Across the study: The platform used for the 120 or so validation repertoires matched that of the roughly 670 first-cohort repertoires, a later analysis reported. Study-wide results and caveats: Among TCR sequences, most were rare, though some public TCRs appeared in many donors. The study listed 164 cytomegalovirus-associated TCR beta chains.

The table lists this clone with a count of one. Antigen specificity is unknown. Germline loops: CDR1 LNHDA, CDR2 SQIVND (reference sequence). CDR3 length: 15 amino acids. Trimming stripped 4 bases from V and 7 bases from J, with 14 bases between. Some clones are missing from TCRdb's copy, which holds only in-frame ones; the method was immunoSEQ multiplex PCR. The sample yields some 320,000 clones, about 85% seen once. The receptor was isolated from a young woman in good health and CMV-seropositive. The sample taken for sequencing was PBMCs. The rearrangement uses TRBV19 and TRBJ1-6; the D gene is possibly TRBD1 (6 bases). CDR3 nucleotide sequence: TGTGCCAGTAGTACCCTGTCGACAGGAAATTCACCCCTCCACTTT. This sequence encodes CASSTLSTGNSPLHF. The entire variable domain, with the rest obtained from reference TRBV19 and TRBJ1-6, is as follows: DGGITQSPKYLFRKEGQNVTLSCEQNLNHDAMYWYRQDPGQGLRLIYYSQIVNDFQKGDIAEGYSVSREKKESFPLTVTSAQKNPTAFYLCASSTLSTGNSPLHFGNGTRLTVT.